These 29 T cell receptor beta chains were sequenced from one sample in a study of cytomegalovirus exposure and HLA in healthy donors. Researchers ran the PCR with 60 Vbeta and 13 Jbeta primers. Some clones are missing from TCRdb's copy, which holds only in-frame ones; the method was immunoSEQ multiplex PCR. Among 120,000 to 150,000 clones listed, over 75% were seen once. The material sequenced was PBMCs. These receptor sequences come from a woman between 40 and 50 years old in good health and CMV-seronegative.

This rearrangement joins TRBV30 to TRBJ1-1; D might be TRBD1 (6 bases). The CDR3 consists of 15 residues. CDR1 and CDR2 from the germline V gene are GTSNPN and SVGIG (reference sequence). Between the trimmed V and J ends, which lost 0 bases and 7 bases, there was a span of 18 bases. CDR3 region: CAWSVRGRGAGEAFF. The CDR3 DNA is TGTGCCTGGAGTGTACGCGGTCGGGGGGCAGGTGAAGCTTTCTTT.

As DNA, the CDR3 is TGTGCCAGCAGTGAACGCAGGGGGGCACTCCTCATGAACACTGAAGCTTTCTTT. Amino acid sequence: CASSERRGALLMNTEAFF. V gene TRBV6-1 combines with J gene TRBJ1-1; 7 bases fit TRBD1. This CDR3 spans 18 amino acids. The germline CDR1 and CDR2 sequences are MNHNS and SASEGT. V was pared by 2 bases and J by 0 bases, with 12 bases of the junction left unmatched.

This chain uses TRBV5-1 with TRBJ2-7; 8 positions agree with TRBD1. CDR3 size: 15 residues. The germline CDR1 and CDR2 sequences are SGHRS and YFSETQ. Trimming removed 6 bases from V and 6 bases from J; junction bases left unmatched: 14. The CDR3 sequence: CASMGVGYRGFEQYF. CDR3 DNA: TGCGCCAGCATGGGGGTGGGCTACAGGGGGTTCGAGCAGTACTTC.

The J gene is TRBJ2-6, the V gene TRBV7-3, with 10 positions matching TRBD1. CDR1 SGHTA and CDR2 FQGTGA come from the germline V gene. The CDR3 has 18 amino acids. The junction had 5 bases not matched to a gene; V was cut back by 3 bases and J by 0 bases. The CDR3 here is CASSFVGTGASGANVLTF. CDR3 DNA sequence: TGTGCCAGCAGCTTCGTCGGGACAGGGGCCTCTGGGGCCAACGTCCTGACTTTC.

The V call is TRBV16, the J call TRBJ1-5; D is possibly TRBD1 (6 bases). Germline lookup yields CDR1 KGHSY and CDR2 FQNENV. Trimming removed 6 bases at V and 6 bases at J, with 18 bases between. The CDR3 has 15 amino acids. In DNA form, the CDR3 reads TGTGCCAGCAGTCCTCCTGGACAGACGGGTCAGCCCCAGCATTTT. It encodes CASSPPGQTGQPQHF.

CDR3 sequence (DNA): TGTGCCAGCAGTGCCCAGGGACTAGCGGGAGGCAATGAGCAGTTCTTC. It yields the protein CASSAQGLAGGNEQFF. The chain combines TRBV2 with TRBJ2-1, with 15 nucleotides matching TRBD2. CDR3 length: 16 residues. Trimming removed 4 bases from V and 6 bases from J; junction bases left unmatched: 4. Germline V gene data show CDR1 as SNHLY and CDR2 as FYNNEI. The full variable domain, rest sourced from reference TRBV2 and TRBJ2-1, is EPEVTQTPSHQVTQMGQEVILRCVPISNHLYFYWYRQILGQKVEFLVSFYNNEISEKSEIFDDQFSVERPDGSNFTLKIRSTKLEDSAMYFCASSAQGLAGGNEQFFGPGTRLTVL.

This clone was detected only once. The chain couples TRBV18 to TRBJ2-7; 11 positions match TRBD2. V lost 2 bases to trimming and J lost 3 bases; unmatched junction nucleotides: 12. There are 18 residues in the CDR3. Per the germline V gene, CDR1 is KGHSH and CDR2 is LQKENI. CDR3 amino acids: CASSPGPLTSGSDYEQYF. CDR3 coding DNA: TGTGCCAGCTCACCAGGACCCTTAACTAGCGGGAGCGACTACGAGCAGTACTTC.

The chain couples TRBV5-6 to TRBJ2-3; the D is unclear. The CDR3 sequence is 15 residues long. Trimming removed 1 base from V and 2 bases from J, with 11 bases in between. CDR1 is SGHDT and CDR2 is YYEEEE in the germline V gene. CDR3 sequence reads: CASSLSPTYTDTQYF. Written as DNA, the CDR3 is TGTGCCAGCAGCTTGAGTCCCACATACACAGATACGCAGTATTTT.

The CDR3 region is CASSVGGTGFYEQYF. CDR3 nucleotides: TGTGCCAGCAGCGTAGGTGGGACAGGGTTCTACGAGCAGTACTTC. This rearrangement joins TRBV9 to TRBJ2-5; 9 bases match TRBD1. Near its end, the DNA agrees better with TRBJ2-7, so the J call may be wrong. Germline CDR1 reads SGDLS; CDR2 reads YYNGEE. This CDR3 contains 15 residues.

The chain carries TRBV6-5 and TRBJ2-1, with no clear D. Germline V gene data show CDR1 as MNHEY and CDR2 as SVGAGI. Trimming pared 4 bases from V and 5 bases from J, leaving 3 bases between. The CDR3 totals 11 residues. The CDR3 loop reads CASSSNNEQFF. CDR3 nucleotide sequence: TGTGCCAGCAGTTCAAACAATGAGCAGTTCTTC.

This chain joins TRBV7-9 and TRBJ2-3; 13 bases agree with TRBD2. This CDR3 spans 15 amino acids. Germline CDR1 reads SEHNR; CDR2 reads FQNEAQ (reference sequence). V was pared by 5 bases and J by 4 bases, with 3 bases of the junction left unmatched. The CDR3 here is CASSLGLAGPDTQYF. The CDR3 region has the DNA TGTGCCAGCAGCCTGGGACTAGCGGGGCCAGATACGCAGTATTTT.

The rearrangement joins TRBV27 to TRBJ1-2; unclear D gene. Germline CDR1 reads MNHEY; CDR2 reads SMNVEV (reference sequence). The CDR3 extends over 13 amino acids. Trimming stripped 3 bases from V and 4 bases from J, with 9 bases between. The chain's CDR3 is CASSLVGPYGYTF. CDR3 DNA sequence: TGTGCCAGCAGTTTGGTCGGTCCCTATGGCTACACCTTC.

J is TRBJ2-1 and V is TRBV27; 10 bases align to TRBD2. The CDR3 runs to 17 residues. With V trimmed by 0 bases and J by 1 base, 3 bases remained unmatched. The germline V gene encodes CDR1 MNHEY and CDR2 SMNVEV (reference sequence). Here the CDR3 DNA reads TGTGCCAGCAGTTTATCGGGGACTAGCGCGTCCTACAATGAGCAGTTCTTC. Protein sequence: CASSLSGTSASYNEQFF.

As regards this clone: The junction shows a germline mismatch at one end, possibly a read error. The V call is TRBV5-1, the J call TRBJ1-1; 10 positions agree with TRBD1. Germline V gene data show CDR1 as SGHRS and CDR2 as YFSETQ. The CDR3 is 16 residues long. CDR3 residues: CASSLGGGQGNAEAFF. CDR3 sequence (DNA): TGCGCCAGCAGCTTGGGGGGGGGACAGGGGAACGCTGAAGCTTTCTTT.

The chain recombines TRBV29-1 with TRBJ2-5, with D possibly TRBD1 on 6 matching bases. The V end lost 6 bases, the J end lost 4 bases, and 12 bases lay between the germline ends. The CDR3 is 12 amino acids. CDR1 is SQVTM, CDR2 ANQGSEA, per germline. The CDR3 nucleotides read TGCAGCGTCGGGACATTGCGAGAGACCCAGTACTTC. Translating gives CSVGTLRETQYF.

The chain uses TRBV6-1 and TRBJ2-1; no clear D. CDR1 is MNHNS, CDR2 SASEGT, per germline. Between the trimmed V and J ends, which lost 4 bases and 4 bases, there was a span of 14 bases. This CDR3 region has 15 residues. The CDR3 loop is CASSAQTGYYNEQFF. The DNA for the CDR3 is TGTGCCAGCAGTGCTCAGACTGGATATTACAATGAGCAGTTCTTC.

V and J are TRBV7-2 and TRBJ2-7; D is possibly TRBD2 (5 bases). The V gene's germline CDR1 is SGHTA and CDR2 FQGNSA. V was cut by 1 base and J by 1 base, with 11 bases left in between. This CDR3 comprises 15 residues. The CDR3: CASSLELGRSYEQYF. The CDR3 DNA reads TGTGCCAGCAGCTTAGAACTGGGGAGATCCTACGAGCAGTACTTC.

The J gene is TRBJ2-1, the V gene TRBV2; D may be TRBD2 (6 bases). The CDR3 length is 18 residues. V was pared by 4 bases and J by 8 bases, with 27 bases between. Germline V CDR1 and CDR2: SNHLY, FYNNEI. The chain's CDR3 is CASSVFVDYRSVGDEQFF. The CDR3 coding sequence is TGTGCCAGCAGTGTTTTCGTGGACTACAGGAGTGTCGGGGATGAGCAGTTCTTC.

The rearrangement joins TRBV6-1 to TRBJ1-1; TRBD1 is a possible D gene (5 bases). Trimming shortened V by 1 base and J by 1 base, and 7 bases separated the two germline ends. Germline V gene sequence: CDR1 MNHNS, CDR2 SASEGT. The CDR3 spans 14 residues. The CDR3 spells CASSEGRGNTEAFF. CDR3 coding DNA: TGTGCCAGCAGTGAAGGGAGGGGGAACACTGAAGCTTTCTTT.

The J gene is TRBJ2-7, the V gene TRBV27, with 9 bases fitting TRBD1. This CDR3 contains 14 residues. Germline V lookup: CDR1 MNHEY, CDR2 SMNVEV (reference sequence). V dropped 6 bases and J dropped 2; count of bases not matched to a gene: 5. The CDR3 here is CASRSGTGPYEQYF. The DNA for the CDR3 is TGTGCCAGCAGGTCCGGGACAGGGCCCTACGAGCAGTACTTC.

A word on this clone: One junction end disagrees with the germline gene, perhaps due to a read error. The chain uses TRBV4-2 and TRBJ2-7; the D is unclear. The CDR3 is 13 residues long. Germline V gene lookup returns CDR1 LGHNA and CDR2 YNFKEQ. This CDR3 is CASNQESASEQYF. The CDR3 region has the DNA TGTGCCAGCAACCAAGAGAGCGCCTCCGAGCAGTACTTC.

This chain connects TRBV2 to TRBJ1-6; D ambiguous. The CDR3 is 15 amino acids. Germline V gene sequence: CDR1 SNHLY, CDR2 FYNNEI. V gave up 8 bases and J gave up 0 bases, with 11 bases separating them. For the CDR3, the DNA is TGTGCCAGCCAAGCAGCGAACTCCTATAATTCACCCCTCCACTTT. This encodes CASQAANSYNSPLHF.

This sequence joins TRBV4-1 and TRBJ1-1, with 9 positions matching TRBD1. V lost 1 base to trimming and J lost 1 base; unmatched junction nucleotides: 1. CDR1 and CDR2 (germline): MGHRA, YSYEKL. The CDR3 runs 15 residues. The CDR3 is CASSQGQGENTEAFF. The CDR3 DNA is TGCGCCAGCAGCCAAGGACAGGGGGAGAACACTGAAGCTTTCTTT.

V and J are TRBV6-6 and TRBJ1-5; weak D call: TRBD1 (6 bases). The germline V and J ends were trimmed by 2 bases and 1 base, with 12 bases remaining between them. Looked up from germline, CDR1 is MNHNY and CDR2 is SVGAGI (reference sequence). The CDR3 contains 16 residues. The DNA of the CDR3 is TGTGCCAGCAGTTACGGACAGCTCGGGAGCAATCAGCCCCAGCATTTT. Protein sequence: CASSYGQLGSNQPQHF.

The rearrangement uses TRBV6-6 and TRBJ1-2, with D possibly matching TRBD1 (5 bases). Germline-derived CDR1 and CDR2 are MNHNY and SVGAGI (reference sequence). The CDR3 sequence is 13 residues long. The germline V and J ends were trimmed by 0 bases and 7 bases, with 9 bases remaining between them. CDR3 nucleotides: TGTGCCAGCAGTTACTCCTCAGGGATTGGCTACACCTTC. It is translated as CASSYSSGIGYTF.

The V call is TRBV4-2, the J call TRBJ2-3; D is perhaps TRBD2 (5 bases). Trimming took off 4 bases at V and 6 bases at J, with 20 bases between the two ends. This CDR3 is 16 amino acids long. Per the germline V gene, CDR1 is LGHNA and CDR2 is YNFKEQ. CDR3 DNA: TGTGCCAGCAGCCTGAACGGAGAAGGAGGTACGGATACGCAGTATTTT. Translation: CASSLNGEGGTDTQYF.

The chain employs TRBV7-8 and TRBJ1-2; D is unresolved. Germline lookup yields CDR1 SGHVS and CDR2 FQNEAQ. V lost 4 bases and J 7 bases, leaving 10 bases between the germline ends. The CDR3 spans 12 residues. The CDR3 sequence is CASSWAGSGYTF. The CDR3 nucleotides read TGTGCCAGCAGCTGGGCAGGCTCTGGCTACACCTTC.

The chain carries TRBV18 and TRBJ2-1, with 7 bases that match TRBD1. V dropped 3 bases and J dropped 5; count of bases not matched to a gene: 4. CDR1 KGHSH and CDR2 LQKENI come from the germline V gene. The CDR3 consists of 14 residues. DNA of the CDR3: TGTGCCAGCTCACCTAATACAGGGGACAATGAGCAGTTCTTC. This gives the protein CASSPNTGDNEQFF.

The chain is built from TRBV5-8 and TRBJ1-5; 8 bases are a match to TRBD1. The length of the CDR3 is 15 residues. Germline CDR1 and CDR2: SGHTS and YDEGEE. The ends lost 3 bases at V and 7 bases at J; junction bases unmatched: 9. CDR3 nucleotide sequence: TGTGCCAGCAGCTCGGGACAGGTTGAGGGACAGCCCCAGCATTTT. Translated, it gives CASSSGQVEGQPQHF.